This passage covers 28 T cell receptor beta chains from one sample sequenced in a study of cytomegalovirus exposure and HLA in healthy donors. In the PCR, 60 Vbeta and 13 Jbeta primers were used. The assay was immunoSEQ multiplex PCR, and TCRdb's table has in-frame clones only and misses some. Of 80,000 to 100,000 clones in the sample, approximately 81% were seen once. The sequencing sample was made of PBMCs. The receptors stem from a male donor in good health and CMV-seropositive.

This clone was observed a single time. The chain couples TRBV5-1 to TRBJ1-6; 9 bases are shared with TRBD1. The CDR3 is 18 amino acids. Trimming removed 0 bases from V and 5 bases from J; junction bases left unmatched: 9. Germline CDR1 and CDR2: SGHRS and YFSETQ. CDR3 nucleotide sequence: TGCGCCAGCAGCTTGGTACCCTACAGGGGGCGAGATAATTCACCCCTCCACTTT. Residues: CASSLVPYRGRDNSPLHF.

The chain is built from TRBV6-5 and TRBJ2-7, with TRBD1 identical over 7 bases. V gave up 9 bases and J gave up 6 bases; unmatched junction bases: 2. CDR3 length equals 10 residues. CDR1 and CDR2 (germline): MNHEY, SVGAGI. In DNA, the CDR3 is TGTGCCAGACAGGGGATCGAGCAGTACTTC. It specifies CARQGIEQYF.

This clone came up a few times. This rearrangement joins TRBV15 to TRBJ1-1; no reliable D call. Trimming shortened V by 0 bases and J by 4 bases, and 6 bases separated the two germline ends. CDR3 length equals 13 residues. In germline, CDR1 is LNHNV, CDR2 YYDKDF (reference sequence). The CDR3 sequence: CATSRDRGTEAFF. The CDR3 DNA sequence: TGTGCCACCAGCAGAGATCGGGGCACTGAAGCTTTCTTT.

This clone was observed once. The chain carries TRBV7-8 and TRBJ2-7, with D unresolved. The germline V gene encodes CDR1 SGHVS and CDR2 FQNEAQ. Trimming cost V 1 base and J 6 bases, with 16 bases left between them. CDR3 size: 15 residues. The CDR3 protein is CASSLEWSLPSEQYF. CDR3 nucleotide sequence: TGTGCCAGCAGCTTAGAGTGGAGTTTGCCCTCCGAGCAGTACTTC. Full variable domain (remainder filled in from reference TRBV7-8 and TRBJ2-7): GAGVSQSPRYKVAKRGQDVALRCDPISGHVSLFWYQQALGQGPEFLTYFQNEAQLDKSGLPSDRFFAERPEGSVSTLKIQRTQQEDSAVYLCASSLEWSLPSEQYFGPGTRLTVT.

This chain uses TRBV5-4 with TRBJ2-3, with 8 bases matching TRBD1. This CDR3 is 14 amino acids long. V shed 3 bases and J 3 bases; nucleotides not matched to a gene: 3. Germline-derived CDR1 and CDR2 are SGHNT and YYREEE (reference sequence). The CDR3 loop is CASSSNRGTDTQYF. CDR3 coding DNA: TGTGCCAGCAGCTCGAACAGGGGGACAGATACGCAGTATTTT.

There are a few counts of this clone. The chain couples TRBV9 to TRBJ1-2, with D perhaps TRBD1 (6 bases). The CDR3 extends over 14 amino acids. Germline-derived CDR1 and CDR2 are SGDLS and YYNGEE. The ends were cut back, 2 bases at V and 0 bases at J, with 8 bases in the middle. The CDR3 sequence is CASSVDSANYGYTF. DNA of the CDR3: TGTGCCAGCAGCGTGGACAGTGCTAACTATGGCTACACCTTC.

The V gene is TRBV6-5, the J gene TRBJ1-2; TRBD1 matches at 8 bases. The germline V gene encodes CDR1 MNHEY and CDR2 SVGAGI. The CDR3 covers 13 residues. V was clipped by 6 bases and J by 4 bases; unmatched bases: 4. The CDR3 DNA follows: TGTGCCAGCAGACTAGGACAGGGCTATGGCTACACCTTC. Translation: CASRLGQGYGYTF.

The genes are TRBV7-9 and TRBJ1-6; D is undetermined. Trimming took 5 bases from V and 11 from J, leaving 13 bases between them. Germline lookup yields CDR1 SEHNR and CDR2 FQNEAQ (reference sequence). The CDR3 extends over 13 amino acids. The CDR3 is CASSPMAEAPLHF. The CDR3, as DNA: TGTGCCAGCAGCCCAATGGCGGAGGCACCCCTCCACTTT.

This chain uses TRBV7-6 with TRBJ2-3, with D tentatively TRBD1 (5 bases). V was shortened by 3 bases and J by 0 bases, with 7 bases between the two germline ends. Germline V gene data show CDR1 as SGHVS and CDR2 as FNYEAQ. The length of the CDR3 is 14 residues. The CDR3 loop reads CASSFQGSTDTQYF. The CDR3 coding sequence is TGTGCCAGCAGCTTCCAGGGAAGCACAGATACGCAGTATTTT.

The chain links TRBV7-9 to TRBJ1-5; 8 bases align to TRBD1. CDR3 length: 14 amino acids. Looked up from germline, CDR1 is SEHNR and CDR2 is FQNEAQ (reference sequence). The DNA for the CDR3 is TGTGCGAGTGGTGCGACAGGGGCTAATCAGCCCCAGCATTTT. This sequence encodes CASGATGANQPQHF.

This sequence joins TRBV29-1 and TRBJ2-2, with TRBD2 as a possible D gene (5 bases). This CDR3 has 11 residues. Germline V gives CDR1 SQVTM, CDR2 ANQGSEA. DNA for the CDR3: TGCACCGGGATCGGAGCCGGGGAGCTGTTTTTT. It encodes CTGIGAGELFF.

The chain couples TRBV18 to TRBJ2-7; perhaps TRBD1 as D (6 bases). This CDR3 is built from 12 residues. Trimming pared 3 bases from V and 4 bases from J, leaving 7 bases between. Germline CDR1 KGHSH, CDR2 LQKENI. In DNA, the CDR3 is TGTGCCAGCTCACCCACAGGGTACGAGCAGTACTTC. Translating gives CASSPTGYEQYF.

The chain joins TRBV12-5 to TRBJ2-2; tentative D call: TRBD2 (6 bases). CDR3 length: 13 amino acids. The germline V gene has CDR1 LGHNT and CDR2 FRNRAP. Between the trimmed V and J ends, which lost 4 bases and 10 bases, there was a span of 13 bases. CDR3 residues: CASGSTSPVELFF. Written as DNA, the CDR3 is TGTGCTAGTGGTTCGACTAGTCCGGTGGAGCTGTTTTTT.

In this sample, this clone turned up a few times. The rearrangement links TRBV29-1 to TRBJ1-1; 8 nucleotides match TRBD1. Trimming cost V 7 bases and J 4 bases; bases outside gene matches: 5. The CDR3 is made up of 12 amino acids. The germline V gene encodes CDR1 SQVTM and CDR2 ANQGSEA. This CDR3 is CSAHDRGTEAFF. The CDR3 nucleotides are TGCAGCGCTCATGACAGGGGCACTGAAGCTTTCTTT.

The V and J genes are TRBV29-1 and TRBJ1-1, with TRBD1 identical over 8 bases. V shed 6 bases, J shed 4 bases, and the junction held 7 bases outside the gene matches. The germline V gene encodes CDR1 SQVTM and CDR2 ANQGSEA. CDR3 size: 13 residues. The CDR3 region is CSVNFGQGTEAFF. The CDR3 DNA reads TGCAGCGTGAATTTTGGACAGGGCACTGAAGCTTTCTTT.

The J gene is TRBJ1-1, the V gene TRBV28; 8 nucleotides align to TRBD1. Germline CDR1 is MDHEN and CDR2 is SYDVKM. The V and J ends lost 2 bases and 8 bases, in that order; junction bases with no gene match: 1. The CDR3 is 12 amino acids. The DNA for the CDR3 is TGTGCCAGCAGTTTAACAGGGGGGGAAGCTTTCTTT. It specifies CASSLTGGEAFF.

This clone was picked up one time. V is TRBV13 and J is TRBJ1-1, with D possibly TRBD1 on 6 matching bases. The germline gives CDR1 PRHDT, CDR2 FYEKMQ (reference sequence). Trimming removed 4 bases from V and 11 bases from J, with 20 bases in between. The CDR3 is 14 residues long. CDR3 DNA: TGTGCCAGCAGCTCGCGTGGACAGCCCGAAGTGGCTTTCTTT. Translated, it gives CASSSRGQPEVAFF. The full variable domain, rest sourced from reference TRBV13 and TRBJ1-1, is AAGVIQSPRHLIKEKRETATLKCYPIPRHDTVYWYQQGPGQDPQFLISFYEKMQSDKGSIPDRFSAQQFSDYHSELNMSSLELGDSALYFCASSSRGQPEVAFFGQGTRLTVV.

The DNA for the CDR3 is TGCGCCAGCAGCTTGGACAGCCCTAACTATGGCTACACCTTC. It codes for CASSLDSPNYGYTF. The chain links TRBV5-1 to TRBJ1-2; D is uncertain. The germline V gene encodes CDR1 SGHRS and CDR2 YFSETQ. Between the trimmed V and J ends, which lost 0 bases and 0 bases, there was a span of 6 bases. CDR3 length: 14 residues.

V is TRBV19 and J is TRBJ1-5; perhaps TRBD1 as D (5 bases). CDR1 and CDR2 from the germline V gene are LNHDA and SQIVND (reference sequence). The CDR3 has 13 amino acids. V gave up 5 bases and J gave up 6 bases, with 11 bases separating them. CDR3 DNA sequence: TGTGCCAGTAGTCGTGGGGCTCGTCAGCCCCAGCATTTT. Its translation is CASSRGARQPQHF.

V is TRBV11-2 and J is TRBJ1-1; D is perhaps TRBD1 (6 bases). The CDR3 has 15 amino acids. V dropped 4 bases and J dropped 4 bases, with 16 bases sitting between them. Germline values: CDR1 SGHAT, CDR2 FQNNGV. The CDR3 DNA is TGTGCCAGCAGCTCCCCTTACAGGGTGGGCACTGAAGCTTTCTTT. This translates into CASSSPYRVGTEAFF.

The gene calls are TRBV6-1 and TRBJ2-5; D may be TRBD2 (6 bases). The CDR3 has 16 amino acids. Germline lookup yields CDR1 MNHNS and CDR2 SASEGT. Trimming cost V 4 bases and J 5 bases, with 20 bases left between them. CDR3 region: CASSGFTGGPTETQYF. CDR3 DNA sequence: TGTGCCAGCAGTGGGTTCACCGGGGGTCCTACGGAGACCCAGTACTTC.

The genes are TRBV30 and TRBJ2-1, with 8 bases matching TRBD2. The CDR3 spans 15 residues. The junction had 12 bases not matched to a gene; V was cut back by 4 bases and J by 7 bases. Per germline, CDR1 GTSNPN and CDR2 SVGIG (reference sequence). The CDR3 coding sequence is TGTGCCTGGAATTTGCTAGCGGGCTGGGCGAATGAGCAGTTCTTC. Encoded protein: CAWNLLAGWANEQFF.

V usage is TRBV19 and J usage is TRBJ1-1; possible D gene TRBD1, 6 bases. The CDR3 has 18 residues. CDR1 and CDR2 (germline): LNHDA, SQIVND (reference sequence). Between the trimmed V and J ends, which lost 3 bases and 1 base, there was a span of 21 bases. The DNA for the CDR3 is TGTGCCAGTAGTATTTTGTTCGGGACACAGGGCAAGAACACTGAAGCTTTCTTT. The encoded protein is CASSILFGTQGKNTEAFF.

This chain links TRBV5-8 with TRBJ1-3; no definite D call. Trimming stripped 0 bases from V and 0 bases from J, with 7 bases between. From germline, CDR1 is SGHTS and CDR2 YDEGEE. This CDR3 comprises 15 residues. CDR3: CASSLGVYSGNTIYF. The DNA of the CDR3 is TGTGCCAGCAGCTTGGGAGTGTACTCTGGAAACACCATATATTTT.

The V call is TRBV5-6, the J call TRBJ1-2; possibly TRBD1 for D (5 bases). CDR3 length: 12 amino acids. Germline loops: CDR1 SGHDT, CDR2 YYEEEE. V gave up 4 bases and J gave up 6 bases, with 10 bases separating them. The CDR3 here is CASSLSGNGYTF. Here the CDR3 DNA reads TGTGCCAGCAGCCTATCAGGGAATGGCTACACCTTC.

The chain uses TRBV18 and TRBJ1-2; D unresolved. V lost 5 bases, J lost 2 bases, and 9 bases lay in between. The CDR3 is made up of 13 amino acids. The germline V gene encodes CDR1 KGHSH and CDR2 LQKENI. CDR3 bases: TGTGCCAGCTCAGCGGAAGAGAACTATGGCTACACCTTC. Translated: CASSAEENYGYTF. The full variable domain, with the rest looked up from reference TRBV18 and TRBJ1-2, is NAGVMQNPRHLVRRRGQEARLRCSPMKGHSHVYWYRQLPEEGLKFMVYLQKENIIDESGMPKERFSAEFPKEGPSILRIQQVVRGDSAAYFCASSAEENYGYTFGSGTRLTVV.

The chain employs TRBV5-4 and TRBJ2-1; possible D gene TRBD1, 6 bases. The CDR3 covers 16 residues. Per germline, CDR1 SGHNT and CDR2 YYREEE (reference sequence). With 1 base removed from V and 5 bases from J, the gap between germline ends came to 16 bases. CDR3 sequence (DNA): TGTGCCAGCAGCTTGAATTTGGACAGTAAAGACAATGAGCAGTTCTTC. This translates into CASSLNLDSKDNEQFF.

The V and J genes are TRBV4-1 and TRBJ2-1; TRBD1 matches at 10 bases. Losses at the gene ends were 6 bases for V and 3 bases for J; bases not matched to a gene: 8. CDR3 length equals 16 residues. CDR1 MGHRA and CDR2 YSYEKL come from the germline V gene. The CDR3 DNA follows: TGCGCCAGCAGTCAGACCGGGACAGGGGTCTACAATGAGCAGTTCTTC. It is translated as CASSQTGTGVYNEQFF.